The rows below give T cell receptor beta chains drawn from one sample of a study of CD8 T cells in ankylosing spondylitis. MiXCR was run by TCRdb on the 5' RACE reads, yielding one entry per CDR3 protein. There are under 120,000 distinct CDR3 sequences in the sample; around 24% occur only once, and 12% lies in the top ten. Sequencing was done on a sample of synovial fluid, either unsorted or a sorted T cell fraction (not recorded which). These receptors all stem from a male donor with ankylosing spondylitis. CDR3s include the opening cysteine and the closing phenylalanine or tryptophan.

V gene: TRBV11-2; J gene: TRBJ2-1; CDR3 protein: CASSRRGVAGGQSNEQFF
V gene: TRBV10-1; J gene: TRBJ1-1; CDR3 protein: CASSPVGGLGEAFF
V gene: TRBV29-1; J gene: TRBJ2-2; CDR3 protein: CSVVGAGELFF
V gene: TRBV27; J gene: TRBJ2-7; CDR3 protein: CASSRPGTGRNEQYF
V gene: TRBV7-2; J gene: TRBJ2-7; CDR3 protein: CASSLGRAAYEQYF
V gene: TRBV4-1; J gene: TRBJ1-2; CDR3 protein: CASSQERRGNRGLSGYTF
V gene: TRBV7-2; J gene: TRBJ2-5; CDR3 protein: CASSLYAQQETQYF
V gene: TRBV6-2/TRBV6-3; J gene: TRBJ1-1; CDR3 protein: CASISTRQGLWTEAFF
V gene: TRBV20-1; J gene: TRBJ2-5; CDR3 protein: CSASRRGRQETQYF
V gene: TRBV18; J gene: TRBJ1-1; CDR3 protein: CASSPDRTPGAFF
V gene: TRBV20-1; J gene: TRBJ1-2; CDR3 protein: CSATTGVANYGYTF
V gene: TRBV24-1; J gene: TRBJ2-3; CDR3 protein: CATSSQGVTDTQYF
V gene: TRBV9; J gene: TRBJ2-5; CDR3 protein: CASSVARAGGGAETQYF